Included here is one TCR beta chain sequence, with context. In TCRdb, the RACE reads were re-called with MiXCR into one record per CDR3 protein. Of 240,000 or so distinct CDR3 sequences in the sample, approximately 8.4% were seen once. The data are from a study of human T cells and chemical hapten exposure. This CDR3 is built from 15 residues. CDR1 and CDR2 (germline): MNHEY, SVGAGI. The V gene lost 5 bases and the J gene lost 0 bases, with 11 bases spanning the gap. Regarding time point: pre-sensitization, week 0. Regarding treatment: therapeutic diphenylcyclopropenone sensitization with weekly scalp DPC. Drawing of blood took place ahead of applying each patch test.

The sequenced sample was whole blood, obtained in connection with sensitization to the hapten diphenylcyclopropenone (DPC). This sequence joins TRBV6-5 and TRBJ2-1, with no clear D. The receptor was isolated from a woman in her forties with alopecia areata. Some clones in this sample may be carry-over from other donors' samples. CDR3 loop: CASSRIGSSYNEQFF. The DNA for the CDR3 is TGTGCCAGCAGTAGAATTGGCAGCTCCTACAATGAGCAGTTCTTC.